Listed here are 9 T cell receptor beta chains from one sample, sequenced in a study of T cell clones after liver transplantation. TCRdb's table, derived via immunoSEQ multiplex PCR, lists solely in-frame clones and lacks some. The sample yields around 30,000 clones, around 95% seen once. Sequencing was performed on CD8+ T cells from blood, taken 12 months after liver transplant. These receptors originate from a human patient who received a liver transplant. Some T cells may trace back to the graft donor.

The CDR3 loop reads CASSPGGGYEQYF. For the CDR3, the DNA is TGTGCCAGCAGCCCAGGGGGGGGCTACGAGCAGTACTTC. The chain links TRBV9 to TRBJ2-7, with D perhaps assigned TRBD1 or TRBD2 (7 bases each). Germline V gene lookup returns CDR1 SGDLS and CDR2 YYNGEE. V lost 4 bases to trimming and J lost 3 bases, with 11 bases between them. The CDR3 has 13 residues.

The J gene is TRBJ1-4, the V gene TRBV28, with D tentatively TRBD1 (5 bases). Per the germline V gene, CDR1 is MDHEN and CDR2 is SYDVKM. The CDR3 spans 13 residues. V was clipped by 8 bases and J by 8 bases, with 15 bases between them. As DNA, the CDR3 is TGTGCCAGCGGGGCCCCCGTAGACGAAAAACTGTTTTTT. It yields the protein CASGAPVDEKLFF.

The chain uses TRBV25-1 and TRBJ2-3; D is unclear. V shed 3 bases and J shed 2 bases, with 15 bases lying between them. The CDR3 runs to 16 residues. The germline CDR1 and CDR2 sequences are MGHDK and SYGVNS. The CDR3 sequence: CASSEASDGTTDTQYF. In DNA, the CDR3 is TGTGCCAGCAGTGAGGCTTCGGACGGTACCACAGATACGCAGTATTTT. The complete variable domain, with remaining parts taken from reference TRBV25-1 and TRBJ2-3, reads EADIYQTPRYLVIGTGKKITLECSQTMGHDKMYWYQQDPGMELHLIHYSYGVNSTEKGDLSSESTVSRIRTEHFPLTLESARPSHTSQYLCASSEASDGTTDTQYFGPGTRLTVL.

This chain uses TRBV27 with TRBJ2-3; 10 bases agree with TRBD2. Trimming took 2 bases from V and 5 from J; bases not matched to a gene: 7. Per germline, CDR1 MNHEY and CDR2 SMNVEV (reference sequence). The CDR3 sequence is 16 residues long. The CDR3 bases are TGTGCCAGCAGTTTAAGCTCTAGCGGGAGCGAAGATACGCAGTATTTT. As protein: CASSLSSSGSEDTQYF.

J is TRBJ2-2 and V is TRBV2; no clear D. Trimming removed 8 bases from V and 4 bases from J, with 8 bases in between. Germline values: CDR1 SNHLY, CDR2 FYNNEI. The CDR3 sequence is 12 residues long. The CDR3 region is CASHYSTGELFF. The CDR3 DNA is TGTGCCAGCCATTATTCCACCGGGGAGCTGTTTTTT.

This CDR3 reads CASSLPRGEAVGTGELFF. CDR3 DNA sequence: TGTGCCAGCAGTTTACCCCGTGGTGAGGCAGTGGGGACCGGGGAGCTGTTTTTT. The chain couples TRBV28 to TRBJ2-2; D gene unclear. With 2 bases removed from V and 5 bases from J, the gap between germline ends came to 21 bases. Germline CDR1 reads MDHEN; CDR2 reads SYDVKM. The CDR3 runs to 18 residues.

The chain combines TRBV21-1 with TRBJ2-3; the table's D call TRBD1 went unverified against the DNA. TRBV21-1 is designated a pseudogene. The CDR3 runs 16 residues. The CDR3 is CASSNRGDRVTDTQYF. CDR3 bases: TGTGCCAGCAGCAATAGGGGGGACAGAGTCACAGATACGCAGTATTTT.

In its sample, this clone was seen once. The rearrangement joins TRBV7-9 to TRBJ2-1, with D perhaps TRBD1 or TRBD2 (6 bases each). Trimming removed 7 bases at V and 5 bases at J, with 12 bases between. The CDR3 covers 13 residues. CDR1 is SEHNR, CDR2 FQNEAQ, per germline (reference sequence). The CDR3 spells CASNEGGDNEQFF. CDR3 bases: TGTGCCAGCAACGAGGGGGGAGACAATGAGCAGTTCTTC.

This chain uses TRBV28 with TRBJ1-3; 8 bases map to TRBD1. The CDR3 extends over 17 amino acids. The V gene end was trimmed by 8 bases and the J gene end by 7 bases; junction bases not matched to a gene: 19. In germline, CDR1 is MDHEN, CDR2 SYDVKM. CDR3 sequence reads: CASGPPPGQGLSNTIYF. Written as DNA, the CDR3 is TGTGCCAGCGGCCCACCCCCTGGACAGGGATTGTCGAACACCATATATTTT.